This T cell receptor (beta chain) appears in the sequencing data of a study of T cell responses to AZD1222 COVID-19 vaccine. TCRdb keeps only in-frame clones here, not all; method: immunoSEQ multiplex PCR. Counted here are 90,000 to 100,000 clones, 80% to 90% occurring once; the ten biggest clones make up 7.5%. A single count supports this clone. The germline CDR1 and CDR2 sequences are KGHSH and LQKENI. The CDR3 is 13 residues long. V dropped 8 bases and J dropped 0 bases, with 7 bases sitting between them. The source material was peripheral blood, sampled on day 0 of AZD1222 vaccination. This sequence originates from an adult in good health. V usage is TRBV18 and J usage is TRBJ1-4, with a tentative D call TRBD1 (6 bases). For the CDR3, the DNA is TGTGCCAGCCACAGGGCAACTAATGAAAAACTGTTTTTT. It is translated as CASHRATNEKLFF.